This T cell receptor beta chain appears in the sequencing data of a study of blood T cell repertoires in COVID-19. V dropped 6 bases and J dropped 3 bases, with 7 bases sitting between them. This CDR3 spans 12 amino acids. As originally analysed: Estimation of nucleated cell counts relied on the amplification of reference gene primers. Repertoires were generated with immunoSEQ multiplex PCR, while TCRdb's copy carries only in-frame clones and drops some. V, J and clone size derive from that table, while D and trimming were established from the DNA sequence. The sample lists 250,000 or so clones; about 88% were seen once.

This receptor was identified in a woman aged 45 to 65 who had been exposed to COVID-19. This chain joins TRBV12-3 or TRBV12-4 and TRBJ2-3; D is uncertain. Sequenced sample: PBMCs or T cells enriched from blood (not recorded which). Here the CDR3 reads CASSSMTDTQYF. CDR3 DNA: TGTGCCAGCAGCTCTATGACAGATACGCAGTATTTT.